One sample yielded the 32 T cell receptor beta chains listed below, sequenced in a study of blood T cell repertoires in COVID-19. Profiling relied on immunoSEQ multiplex PCR, and the TCRdb table lists in-frame clones only, not all of them. The profile covers approximately 280,000 clones, with over 75% appearing a single time and roughly an eighth taken by the ten largest. The sample comprised peripheral blood. The origin of the receptors is a woman aged 55-70 years with acute or convalescent COVID-19.

This sequence joins TRBV18 and TRBJ2-3, with D possibly TRBD1 on 6 matching bases. In germline, CDR1 is KGHSH, CDR2 LQKENI. The CDR3 has 16 residues. The V end lost 2 bases, the J end lost 0 bases, and 12 bases lay between the germline ends. CDR3 residues: CASSPLPQGSTDTQYF. In DNA, the CDR3 is TGTGCCAGCTCACCATTACCACAGGGTAGCACAGATACGCAGTATTTT.

The J gene is TRBJ2-2, the V gene TRBV6-1, with 12 bases lining up with TRBD2. The CDR3 covers 17 residues. The V segment lost 2 bases and the J segment 0 bases; nucleotides outside the gene matches: 1. The V gene's germline CDR1 is MNHNS and CDR2 SASEGT. CDR3 nucleotides: TGTGCCAGCAGTGAATCTAGCGGGGGGGCGAACACCGGGGAGCTGTTTTTT. Amino acids: CASSESSGGANTGELFF.

This clone was picked up one time. This rearrangement joins TRBV15 to TRBJ2-6; no clear D gene. CDR1 is LNHNV, CDR2 YYDKDF, per germline (reference sequence). The CDR3 has 15 amino acids. V lost 8 bases, J lost 0 bases, and 11 bases lay in between. The CDR3 DNA sequence: TGTGCCACCCTGAGACATCCCTCTGGGGCCAACGTCCTGACTTTC. It yields the protein CATLRHPSGANVLTF.

This clone was seen only once. J is TRBJ2-7 and V is TRBV6-5, with TRBD2 identical over 10 bases. Germline CDR1 and CDR2: MNHEY and SVGAGI. There are 16 residues in the CDR3. The V segment lost 4 bases and the J segment 4 bases; nucleotides outside the gene matches: 10. CDR3: CASSFTSSGRGYEQYF. As DNA, the CDR3 is TGTGCCAGCAGTTTCACTTCTAGCGGGAGAGGGTACGAGCAGTACTTC.

The chain employs TRBV5-1 and TRBJ1-6, with no clear D. In germline, CDR1 is SGHRS, CDR2 YFSETQ. The CDR3 extends over 13 amino acids. The V and J ends lost 3 bases and 8 bases respectively, with 9 bases between them. The CDR3 nucleotides read TGCGCCAGCAGCTCCCTGTCGGATTCACCCCTCCACTTT. This encodes CASSSLSDSPLHF.

This chain uses TRBV27 with TRBJ1-1; 11 bases map to TRBD1. From germline, CDR1 is MNHEY and CDR2 SMNVEV (reference sequence). The V and J ends lost 2 bases and 5 bases, in that order; junction bases with no gene match: 10. The CDR3 is 17 residues long. The CDR3 coding sequence is TGTGCCAGCAGTTTACGTGGGGGACAGGGGGTAAGGACTGAAGCTTTCTTT. Amino acids: CASSLRGGQGVRTEAFF.

This clone was counted a single time. This chain joins TRBV7-2 and TRBJ2-7; D not resolved. The CDR3 sequence is 16 residues long. Germline lookup yields CDR1 SGHTA and CDR2 FQGNSA. Trimming took off 6 bases at V and 0 bases at J, with 18 bases between the two ends. The CDR3 nucleotides are TGTGCCAGCAGTCCCAACCAGGCGCGTAGCTCCTACGAGCAGTACTTC. Translation: CASSPNQARSSYEQYF.

CDR3 sequence reads: CASSPTGANYGYTF. The CDR3, as DNA: TGTGCCAGCAGCCCGACAGGGGCGAACTATGGCTACACCTTC. V and J are TRBV9 and TRBJ1-2; 8 bases are a match to TRBD1. V dropped 4 bases and J dropped 2; count of bases not matched to a gene: 4. The CDR3 is made up of 14 amino acids. Germline values: CDR1 SGDLS, CDR2 YYNGEE.

The CDR3: CATSREAGNQPQHF. Written as DNA, the CDR3 is TGTGCCACCAGCAGAGAGGCGGGGAACCAGCCCCAGCATTTT. The V gene is TRBV15, the J gene TRBJ1-5; unclear D gene. The CDR3 loop spans 14 amino acids. V shed 0 bases and J shed 7 bases, with 10 bases lying between them. From germline, CDR1 is LNHNV and CDR2 YYDKDF (reference sequence).

The chain joins TRBV7-3 to TRBJ2-2, with unresolved D. The CDR3 sequence is 12 residues long. With 5 bases removed from V and 7 bases from J, the gap between germline ends came to 8 bases. Germline loops: CDR1 SGHTA, CDR2 FQGTGA. CDR3 bases: TGTGCCAGCAGCCCATCAATCGGGGAGCTGTTTTTT. Protein product: CASSPSIGELFF.

The chain links TRBV4-1 to TRBJ2-1; 13 nucleotides line up with TRBD2. The CDR3 extends over 18 amino acids. Germline V lookup: CDR1 MGHRA, CDR2 YSYEKL. V was pared by 1 base and J by 5 bases, with 8 bases of the junction left unmatched. The CDR3 loop reads CASSQALAGGRPNNEQFF. CDR3 coding DNA: TGCGCCAGCAGCCAAGCACTAGCGGGAGGGCGGCCTAACAATGAGCAGTTCTTC.

This clone was found a few times. The chain carries TRBV5-1 and TRBJ2-5; D is uncertain. The CDR3 length is 12 residues. Trimming took off 0 bases at V and 5 bases at J, with 5 bases between the two ends. In germline, CDR1 is SGHRS, CDR2 YFSETQ. CDR3 sequence reads: CASSLVGETQYF. In nucleotides, the CDR3 is TGCGCCAGCAGCTTGGTCGGGGAGACCCAGTACTTC. Filled out from reference TRBV5-1 and TRBJ2-5, the complete variable domain reads KAGVTQTPRYLIKTRGQQVTLSCSPISGHRSVSWYQQTPGQGLQFLFEYFSETQRNKGNFPGRFSGRQFSNSRSEMNVSTLELGDSALYLCASSLVGETQYFGPGTRLLVL.

This CDR3 reads CASSQQDRDVSYEQYF. CDR3 bases: TGTGCCAGCAGCCAGCAAGACAGGGACGTGTCCTACGAGCAGTACTTC. The chain carries TRBV3-1 (or the pseudogene TRBV3-2) and TRBJ2-7, with 7 bases matching TRBD1. Germline loops: CDR1 LGHDT, CDR2 YNNKEL (reference sequence). The CDR3 length is 16 residues. Trimming cost V 3 bases and J 1 base; bases outside gene matches: 9.

V usage is TRBV7-9 and J usage is TRBJ2-7, with 7 bases identical to TRBD1. There are 14 residues in the CDR3. Germline V gene lookup returns CDR1 SEHNR and CDR2 FQNEAQ (reference sequence). After removal of 3 bases from V and 7 bases from J, the junction contained 9 bases not matched to a gene. The CDR3 sequence: CASSFRDSLGEQYF. The CDR3 DNA follows: TGTGCCAGCAGCTTCCGGGACAGCCTAGGGGAGCAGTACTTC.

This clone came up a few times. No DNA is shown, since the ends of the CDR3 on it are uncertain; the CDR3 is the one TCRdb lists. The chain uses TRBV7-9 and TRBJ2-7; TRBD2, the table's D call, lacks a check against the DNA. The CDR3 totals 15 residues, both ends included. Germline V CDR1 and CDR2: SEHNR, FQNEAQ (reference sequence). The CDR3 loop reads CASSLDGAVLPEQYF.

This clone was recorded once. The J gene is TRBJ2-1, the V gene TRBV27, with TRBD1 identical over 7 bases. J lost 0 bases, V lost 7 bases, and 3 bases had no gene match. Germline V lookup: CDR1 MNHEY, CDR2 SMNVEV (reference sequence). The CDR3 extends over 14 amino acids. The CDR3 is CASMRGPSYNEQFF. CDR3 nucleotide sequence: TGTGCCAGCATGAGGGGGCCCTCCTACAATGAGCAGTTCTTC.

This chain joins TRBV27 and TRBJ1-1; D gene uncertain. Germline V lookup: CDR1 MNHEY, CDR2 SMNVEV (reference sequence). The germline V and J ends were trimmed by 9 bases and 0 bases, with 8 bases remaining between them. The CDR3 has 12 residues. The CDR3 bases are TGTGCCAGGACTAATTTGAACACTGAAGCTTTCTTT. Protein: CARTNLNTEAFF.

CDR3 nucleotides: TGTGCCAGCTCACTAGCCGGGGGACAGGGCTATGGCTACACCTTC. This gives the protein CASSLAGGQGYGYTF. This sequence joins TRBV18 and TRBJ1-2; 9 nucleotides match TRBD1. In germline, CDR1 is KGHSH, CDR2 LQKENI. With 4 bases clipped from V and 4 bases from J, the junction kept 7 bases outside the gene matches. This CDR3 is 15 amino acids long.

V and J are TRBV2 and TRBJ2-2; 8 bases agree with TRBD1. The V gene's germline CDR1 is SNHLY and CDR2 FYNNEI. With 6 bases clipped from V and 2 bases from J, the junction kept 5 bases outside the gene matches. The CDR3 loop spans 15 amino acids. CDR3 nucleotide sequence: TGTGCCAGCAGCGGACAGGGCCTTAACACCGGGGAGCTGTTTTTT. Amino acids: CASSGQGLNTGELFF.

CDR3 sequence reads: CASSLGGEQFF. In DNA form, the CDR3 reads TGTGCCAGCAGCTTGGGGGGTGAGCAGTTCTTC. The rearrangement uses TRBV7-2 and TRBJ2-1; D may be TRBD2 (6 bases). Trimming cost V 3 bases and J 9 bases, with 6 bases left between them. The CDR3 has 11 amino acids. The germline CDR1 and CDR2 sequences are SGHTA and FQGNSA.

V gene TRBV5-6 combines with J gene TRBJ1-4, with D uncertain. V was pared by 3 bases and J by 7 bases, with 13 bases between. The CDR3 runs 14 residues. The germline gives CDR1 SGHDT, CDR2 YYEEEE. CDR3 residues: CASSSLAFGEKLFF. In DNA, the CDR3 is TGTGCCAGCAGCTCACTTGCGTTTGGTGAAAAACTGTTTTTT.

This clone has more than one count but fewer than ten. This chain links TRBV7-3 with TRBJ2-1; possible D gene TRBD2, 5 bases. Germline CDR1 SGHTA, CDR2 FQGTGA. V dropped 6 bases and J dropped 5 bases, with 8 bases sitting between them. This CDR3 contains 12 residues. The CDR3, as DNA: TGTGCCAGCAGGCCGGGGAACAATGAGCAGTTCTTC. This codes for CASRPGNNEQFF.

J is TRBJ1-5 and V is TRBV7-2, with D perhaps TRBD1 (5 bases). Between the trimmed V and J ends, which lost 4 bases and 5 bases, there was a span of 12 bases. CDR1 SGHTA and CDR2 FQGNSA come from the germline V gene. This CDR3 contains 14 residues. For the CDR3, the DNA is TGTGCCAGCAGCTCCCAGGGTTTGGATCAGCCCCAGCATTTT. Its protein product is CASSSQGLDQPQHF.

This clone was observed a few times. The chain couples TRBV2 to TRBJ2-7; D is undetermined. The CDR3 totals 12 residues. Germline CDR1 and CDR2: SNHLY and FYNNEI. Trimming removed 2 bases from V and 8 bases from J, with 10 bases in between. CDR3: CASSESAIKQYF. Written as DNA, the CDR3 is TGTGCCAGCAGTGAAAGTGCTATCAAGCAGTACTTC.

This chain connects TRBV4-1 to TRBJ2-2; TRBD2 matches 7 bases. The CDR3 is 18 amino acids. Losses at the gene ends were 0 bases for V and 5 bases for J; bases not matched to a gene: 12. Germline V gene sequence: CDR1 MGHRA, CDR2 YSYEKL. The CDR3 sequence is CASSQESLAGVDTGELFF. The CDR3, as DNA: TGCGCCAGCAGCCAAGAAAGCCTGGCGGGGGTGGATACCGGGGAGCTGTTTTTT.

The chain combines TRBV28 with TRBJ2-1; D is perhaps TRBD1 (5 bases). Germline loops: CDR1 MDHEN, CDR2 SYDVKM. CDR3 length equals 11 residues. The V and J ends lost 6 bases and 10 bases respectively, with 10 bases between them. The chain's CDR3 is CASSKTAEQFF. CDR3 coding DNA: TGTGCCAGCAGCAAGACAGCCGAGCAGTTCTTC.

The chain couples TRBV5-1 to TRBJ2-7, with D perhaps matching TRBD1 (5 bases). The CDR3 runs 14 residues. V was cut by 4 bases and J by 0 bases, with 11 bases left in between. Germline CDR1 and CDR2: SGHRS and YFSETQ. The DNA of the CDR3 is TGCGCCAGCAGCGAACCAGACAGCTCCTACGAGCAGTACTTC. It yields the protein CASSEPDSSYEQYF.

This chain uses TRBV2 with TRBJ1-5; 9 nucleotides line up with TRBD1. The CDR3 loop spans 15 amino acids. Germline CDR1 is SNHLY and CDR2 is FYNNEI. Unmatched junction bases numbered 8, after V lost 4 bases and J lost 7 bases. The CDR3 sequence: CASSGSQGTGQPQHF. The CDR3 DNA is TGTGCCAGCAGTGGATCACAGGGGACAGGGCAGCCCCAGCATTTT.

V usage is TRBV7-9 and J usage is TRBJ1-1, with a weak D call TRBD1 (5 bases). V was pared by 1 base and J by 2 bases, with 8 bases between. The CDR3 loop spans 14 amino acids. The germline V gene has CDR1 SEHNR and CDR2 FQNEAQ (reference sequence). CDR3 nucleotide sequence: TGTGCCAGCAGCTTAGGGACATCAAACACTGAAGCTTTCTTT. Translation gives CASSLGTSNTEAFF.

The V call is TRBV27, the J call TRBJ2-4, with D perhaps matching TRBD2 (6 bases). This CDR3 comprises 15 residues. The germline CDR1 and CDR2 sequences are MNHEY and SMNVEV (reference sequence). V was pared by 4 bases and J by 0 bases, with 10 bases between. Written as DNA, the CDR3 is TGTGCCAGCAGTTCTCTCGGGGGAGCCAAAAACATTCAGTACTTC. Encoded protein: CASSSLGGAKNIQYF.

The chain is built from TRBV15 and TRBJ1-3; 10 bases agree with TRBD1. The germline V gene encodes CDR1 LNHNV and CDR2 YYDKDF (reference sequence). The trim removed 0 bases at V and 0 bases at J, leaving 8 bases unmatched. This CDR3 has 19 amino acids. The CDR3: CATSRDLGDRGRSGNTIYF. In DNA, the CDR3 is TGTGCCACCAGCAGAGATCTGGGGGACAGGGGACGCTCTGGAAACACCATATATTTT.

The CDR3 DNA reads TGCGCCAGCAGCTTGGTAGCGGGATACAATGAGCAGTTCTTC. Its protein is CASSLVAGYNEQFF. This rearrangement joins TRBV5-1 to TRBJ2-1; 8 bases align to TRBD2. V lost 0 bases to trimming and J lost 4 bases; unmatched junction nucleotides: 0. The CDR3 runs to 14 residues. CDR1 and CDR2 (germline): SGHRS, YFSETQ.